Shown below are 29 T cell receptor beta chains from a single sample sequenced in a study of T cells after posttransplantation cyclophosphamide. Assay used: immunoSEQ multiplex PCR; TCRdb lists only in-frame clones, some missing. The sample contains approximately 30,000 clones, none of them singletons. The specimen was PBMCs. These receptors all stem from a woman between 50 and 59 years old in good health and a related stem cell transplant donor.

Many counts were recorded for this clone. The genes are TRBV6-1 and TRBJ2-7; D may be TRBD1 (6 bases). Germline lookup yields CDR1 MNHNS and CDR2 SASEGT. V was shortened by 3 bases and J by 3 bases, with 9 bases between the two germline ends. The CDR3 length is 13 residues. The CDR3 region is CASSDGQLYEQYF. For the CDR3, the DNA is TGTGCCAGCAGTGATGGACAGCTCTACGAGCAGTACTTC.

This sequence joins TRBV30 and TRBJ2-3, with 7 bases that match TRBD2. The CDR3 contains 15 residues. J gave up 1 base and V 8 bases, and 12 bases lay outside the gene matches. Germline assignment: CDR1 GTSNPN and CDR2 SVGIG (reference sequence). CDR3 nucleotides: TGTGCCCGGAACCTACGGGCGGGGGGCACAGATACGCAGTATTTT. The encoded protein is CARNLRAGGTDTQYF.

In its sample, this clone was seen many times. The J gene is TRBJ2-1, the V gene TRBV5-1; 12 bases map to TRBD2. V lost 7 bases to trimming and J lost 6 bases; unmatched junction nucleotides: 11. Germline V lookup: CDR1 SGHRS, CDR2 YFSETQ. The CDR3 has 16 residues. In DNA form, the CDR3 reads TGCGCCAGCCAACCCCCGGGACTAGCGGGCCTCAATGAGCAGTTCTTC. Encoded protein: CASQPPGLAGLNEQFF.

The V gene is TRBV5-4, the J gene TRBJ2-1; TRBD2 might be the D (5 bases). Germline values: CDR1 SGHNT, CDR2 YYREEE (reference sequence). This CDR3 comprises 16 residues. V was pared by 4 bases and J by 9 bases, with 23 bases between. This chain's CDR3 is CASSPGSGRLSGEQFF. In nucleotides, the CDR3 is TGTGCCAGCAGCCCGGGGAGTGGAAGGCTCTCGGGTGAGCAGTTCTTC.

This clone was seen ten or more times. The chain has TRBV7-3 and TRBJ2-5; a possible D gene is TRBD1 (6 bases). Germline-derived CDR1 and CDR2 are SGHTA and FQGTGA. The ends were cut back, 2 bases at V and 5 bases at J, with 9 bases in the middle. This CDR3 contains 13 residues. This chain's CDR3 is CASSLHREETQYF. The CDR3 DNA follows: TGTGCCAGCAGCTTACACAGGGAGGAGACCCAGTACTTC.

This clone appeared many times. At one end the junction does not follow the germline gene, possibly because of a read error. The V gene is TRBV6-5, the J gene TRBJ2-1; D is unclear. Germline assignment: CDR1 MNHEY and CDR2 SVGAGI. The CDR3 is made up of 11 amino acids. The DNA of the CDR3 is TGTGCCAGCAGTTATGGCGGCGCGTGGGTCTTC. Translated: CASSYGGAWVF.

The sample holds many counts of this clone. The V and J genes are TRBV19 and TRBJ2-7; the D is unclear. The V end lost 3 bases, the J end lost 0 bases, and 6 bases lay between the germline ends. This CDR3 has 13 amino acids. CDR1 and CDR2 from the germline V gene are LNHDA and SQIVND (reference sequence). The CDR3 nucleotides read TGTGCCAGTAGTATGAAGGGCTCCTACGAGCAGTACTTC. Translated: CASSMKGSYEQYF.

This clone showed up many times. The chain employs TRBV12-3 or TRBV12-4 and TRBJ1-1, with 8 positions matching TRBD1. The trim removed 6 bases at V and 1 base at J, leaving 4 bases unmatched. The CDR3 spans 14 residues. The CDR3 sequence: CASRVGQENTEAFF. CDR3 bases: TGTGCCAGCAGGGTGGGACAGGAGAACACTGAAGCTTTCTTT.

This clone turned up a few times. The gene calls are TRBV9 and TRBJ2-2; D may be TRBD1 (5 bases). V lost 3 bases and J lost 7, with 19 bases in between. This CDR3 spans 16 amino acids. Germline assignment: CDR1 SGDLS and CDR2 YYNGEE. CDR3 nucleotide sequence: TGTGCCAGCAGCGACTCCCCCCAGGGTACGGACGGGGAGCTGTTTTTT. Translation gives CASSDSPQGTDGELFF.

In this sample, this clone turned up many times. The gene calls are TRBV9 and TRBJ2-1, with 9 nucleotides matching TRBD2. The length of the CDR3 is 17 residues. The junction had 11 bases not matched to a gene; V was cut back by 2 bases and J by 5 bases. Germline CDR1 and CDR2: SGDLS and YYNGEE. The CDR3 region has the DNA TGTGCCAGCAGCGTGGGCGCGGGGCGGGAGGGAAACAATGAGCAGTTCTTC. Its protein product is CASSVGAGREGNNEQFF.

The genes are TRBV30 and TRBJ1-5, with D perhaps matching TRBD1 (6 bases). The CDR3 is 13 residues long. Germline CDR1 reads GTSNPN; CDR2 reads SVGIG (reference sequence). V gave up 4 bases and J gave up 0 bases, with 7 bases separating them. The chain's CDR3 is CAWNRDSNQPQHF. CDR3 in DNA: TGTGCCTGGAACAGGGATAGCAATCAGCCCCAGCATTTT.

In this sample, this clone turned up a few times. The rearrangement links TRBV12-3 or TRBV12-4 to TRBJ2-5; 11 bases are shared with TRBD2. The CDR3 extends over 13 amino acids. V shed 8 bases, J shed 4 bases, and the junction held 3 bases outside the gene matches. DNA of the CDR3: TGTGCCAGCCGTGGACTAGCGGGAGAGACCCAGTACTTC. The encoded protein is CASRGLAGETQYF.

This clone was found many times. This rearrangement joins TRBV5-1 to TRBJ2-3; 9 nucleotides align to TRBD1. This CDR3 contains 14 residues. The J segment lost 8 bases and the V segment lost 7 bases, leaving 11 bases of the junction unmatched. The V gene's germline CDR1 is SGHRS and CDR2 YFSETQ. CDR3 residues: CASGPRQGVGTQYF. CDR3 bases: TGCGCCAGCGGTCCGCGACAGGGGGTTGGTACGCAGTATTTT.

This clone was detected many times. The chain employs TRBV7-9 and TRBJ1-4; possible D gene TRBD1, 5 bases. Germline assignment: CDR1 SEHNR and CDR2 FQNEAQ (reference sequence). The CDR3 covers 15 residues. V was trimmed by 5 bases and J by 7 bases, leaving 17 bases between them. CDR3: CASSEWGGRGEKLFF. The CDR3 coding sequence is TGTGCCAGCAGCGAATGGGGGGGACGGGGTGAAAAACTGTTTTTT. The complete variable domain, with remaining parts taken from reference TRBV7-9 and TRBJ1-4, reads DTGVSQNPRHKITKRGQNVTFRCDPISEHNRLYWYRQTLGQGPEFLTYFQNEAQLEKSRLLSDRFSAERPKGSFSTLEIQRTEQGDSAMYLCASSEWGGRGEKLFFGSGTQLSVL.

This clone was counted between two and nine times. The genes are TRBV30 and TRBJ1-1; D is undetermined. CDR3 length: 13 amino acids. Trimming cost V 5 bases and J 1 base, with 11 bases left between them. Germline V gives CDR1 GTSNPN, CDR2 SVGIG (reference sequence). The CDR3 spells CAWDPAANTEAFF. CDR3 nucleotide sequence: TGTGCCTGGGATCCCGCGGCGAACACTGAAGCTTTCTTT.

This clone was seen repeatedly, ten times or more. The CDR3 nucleotides read TGTGCCAGTACAGTTCTAACAGGATCCACTGAAGCTTTCTTT. Amino acids: CASTVLTGSTEAFF. This rearrangement joins TRBV19 to TRBJ1-1, with a tentative D call TRBD1 (5 bases). CDR3 length: 14 amino acids. The germline gives CDR1 LNHDA, CDR2 SQIVND (reference sequence). V shed 7 bases and J shed 4 bases, with 16 bases lying between them.

Ten or more counts support this clone. This sequence joins TRBV11-3 and TRBJ2-1; 9 bases agree with TRBD2. The ends lost 5 bases at V and 6 bases at J; junction bases unmatched: 8. The CDR3 runs to 15 residues. Per germline, CDR1 SGHNT and CDR2 YENEEA. The CDR3 reads CASSRGTSSGNEQFF. As DNA, the CDR3 is TGTGCCAGCAGCCGAGGGACTAGCTCGGGCAATGAGCAGTTCTTC. Filled out from reference TRBV11-3 and TRBJ2-1, the complete variable domain reads EAGVVQSPRYKIIEKKQPVAFWCNPISGHNTLYWYLQNLGQGPELLIRYENEEAVDDSQLPKDRFSAERLKGVDSTLKIQPAELGDSAVYLCASSRGTSSGNEQFFGPGTRLTVL.

This clone has a count of ten or more. V usage is TRBV6-2 or TRBV6-3 and J usage is TRBJ1-1, with 8 bases lining up with TRBD1. V dropped 6 bases and J dropped 7; count of bases not matched to a gene: 4. The germline V gene has CDR1 MNHEY and CDR2 SVGEGT. CDR3 length: 12 residues. In DNA form, the CDR3 reads TGTGCCAGCAGCCGGACAGGGCTTGAAGCTTTCTTT. Amino acid sequence: CASSRTGLEAFF.

The V and J genes are TRBV4-2 and TRBJ1-2; tentatively, D is TRBD1 (5 bases). The germline V and J ends were trimmed by 3 bases and 4 bases, with 12 bases remaining between them. Germline CDR1 LGHNA, CDR2 YNFKEQ. The CDR3 covers 14 residues. This CDR3 is CASSQGPSLYGYTF. CDR3 coding DNA: TGTGCCAGCAGCCAGGGGCCCTCTCTCTATGGCTACACCTTC.

This clone was seen only a few times. The V gene is TRBV5-1, the J gene TRBJ2-3, with 8 bases fitting TRBD2. The CDR3 length is 16 residues. V dropped 1 base and J dropped 3; count of bases not matched to a gene: 7. CDR1 is SGHRS and CDR2 is YFSETQ in the germline V gene. The CDR3 DNA reads as TGCGCCAGCAGCTTGACGGCGGGGGGCGGGACAGATACGCAGTATTTT. Its translation is CASSLTAGGGTDTQYF.

This CDR3 is CASSLIPDTAYEQYF. The CDR3 DNA reads as TGTGCCAGCAGCTTAATCCCGGACACAGCCTACGAGCAGTACTTC. The chain has TRBV7-2 and TRBJ2-7; D is perhaps TRBD1 (5 bases). CDR3 length equals 15 residues. Germline V CDR1 and CDR2: SGHTA, FQGNSA. The V end was cut by 2 bases, the J end by 2 bases, with 13 bases between.

This clone was detected ten times or more. The genes are TRBV6-1 and TRBJ2-3; TRBD2 aligns across 10 bases. CDR1 is MNHNS, CDR2 SASEGT, per germline. Unmatched junction bases numbered 1, after V lost 0 bases and J lost 4 bases. The CDR3 extends over 15 amino acids. The CDR3 region is CASSEAAGGPDTQYF. For the CDR3, the DNA is TGTGCCAGCAGTGAAGCAGCGGGAGGGCCAGATACGCAGTATTTT.

This rearrangement joins TRBV9 to TRBJ1-2; a weak D match, TRBD1 (5 bases). The germline V and J ends were trimmed by 0 bases and 4 bases, with 10 bases remaining between them. In germline, CDR1 is SGDLS, CDR2 YYNGEE. This CDR3 has 14 amino acids. The CDR3 sequence is CASSVGGGFYGYTF. The CDR3 bases are TGTGCCAGCAGCGTAGGGGGGGGGTTCTATGGCTACACCTTC.

This clone has a count of ten or more. The chain has TRBV7-3 and TRBJ2-1; tentatively, D is TRBD2 (5 bases). The CDR3 consists of 14 residues. Per the germline V gene, CDR1 is SGHTA and CDR2 is FQGTGA. V was trimmed by 3 bases and J by 4 bases, leaving 10 bases between them. CDR3 protein: CASSFLAGYNEQFF. The CDR3 DNA is TGTGCCAGCAGCTTCCTAGCAGGTTACAATGAGCAGTTCTTC.

This clone was detected a few times. The chain couples TRBV5-1 to TRBJ1-1; 9 bases match TRBD1. Losses at the gene ends were 1 base for V and 1 base for J; bases not matched to a gene: 8. Germline V CDR1 and CDR2: SGHRS, YFSETQ. The CDR3 sequence is 17 residues long. CDR3 sequence reads: CASSLTRQGGKNTEAFF. The CDR3 DNA is TGCGCCAGCAGCTTGACGCGACAGGGGGGAAAGAACACTGAAGCTTTCTTT. Filled out from reference TRBV5-1 and TRBJ1-1, the complete variable domain reads KAGVTQTPRYLIKTRGQQVTLSCSPISGHRSVSWYQQTPGQGLQFLFEYFSETQRNKGNFPGRFSGRQFSNSRSEMNVSTLELGDSALYLCASSLTRQGGKNTEAFFGQGTRLTVV.

V is TRBV9 and J is TRBJ2-5, with 8 bases aligning to TRBD2. CDR1 and CDR2 from the germline V gene are SGDLS and YYNGEE. The CDR3 extends over 16 amino acids. V lost 6 bases and J lost 2; bases outside the gene matches: 12. In DNA, the CDR3 is TGTGCCAGCACCCCGGGCCTAGCGGGCCCACAAGAGACCCAGTACTTC. It encodes CASTPGLAGPQETQYF.

This clone was detected ten times or more. This chain links TRBV7-2 with TRBJ1-5; D perhaps matches TRBD1 (5 bases). Trimming shortened V by 5 bases and J by 4 bases, and 15 bases separated the two germline ends. This CDR3 contains 15 residues. Germline lookup yields CDR1 SGHTA and CDR2 FQGNSA. CDR3 in amino acids: CASSRPAGMNQPQHF. In DNA, the CDR3 is TGTGCCAGCAGCCGCCCGGCAGGGATGAATCAGCCCCAGCATTTT. Using reference TRBV7-2 and TRBJ1-5 for the parts outside the CDR3, the full variable domain is GAGVSQSPSNKVTEKGKDVELRCDPISGHTALYWYRQSLGQGLEFLIYFQGNSAPDKSGLPSDRFSAERTGGSVSTLTIQRTQQEDSAVYLCASSRPAGMNQPQHFGDGTRLSIL.

The rearrangement links TRBV7-2 to TRBJ2-5; no reliable D call. CDR3 length equals 14 residues. The germline gives CDR1 SGHTA, CDR2 FQGNSA. V shed 3 bases and J shed 5 bases, with 13 bases lying between them. This CDR3 is CASSFSPLMETQYF. In nucleotides, the CDR3 is TGTGCCAGCAGCTTTTCCCCCCTAATGGAGACCCAGTACTTC.

This chain links TRBV18 with TRBJ2-2; TRBD1 might be the D (6 bases). V was trimmed by 2 bases and J by 0 bases, leaving 10 bases between them. CDR1 is KGHSH, CDR2 LQKENI, per germline. The CDR3 is 16 amino acids. The CDR3 region has the DNA TGTGCCAGCTCACCAAGGACAGACACGAACACCGGGGAGCTGTTTTTT. Its protein product is CASSPRTDTNTGELFF.